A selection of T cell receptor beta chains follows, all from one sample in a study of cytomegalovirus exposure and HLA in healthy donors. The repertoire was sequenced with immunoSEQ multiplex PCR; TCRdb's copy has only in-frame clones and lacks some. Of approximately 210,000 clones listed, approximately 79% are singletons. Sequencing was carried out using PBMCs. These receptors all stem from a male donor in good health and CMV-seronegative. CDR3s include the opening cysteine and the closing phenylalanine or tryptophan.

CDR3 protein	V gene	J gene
CASSRTTSGGGYEQFF	TRBV7-2	TRBJ2-1
CAISPQGNSGYTF	TRBV10-3	TRBJ1-2
CASSQERRETQYF	TRBV4-3	TRBJ2-5
CACSRRQGTDTQYF	TRBV19	TRBJ2-3
CASSSRLAGGYSTDTQYF	TRBV2	TRBJ2-3
CASFGDSSYEQYF	TRBV27	TRBJ2-7
CASSLTGGQETQYF	TRBV7-3	TRBJ2-5
CASSVLTGTSGGDTQYF	TRBV9	TRBJ2-3
CASSTGASYEQYF	TRBV9	TRBJ2-7
CASSQDRAGVAGNTIYF	TRBV4-3	TRBJ1-3
CASRSPRGNSYNEQFF	TRBV11-2	TRBJ2-1
CAWSVRGDTTEQYF	TRBV30	TRBJ2-3
CASSLGPSGEQYF	TRBV27	TRBJ2-7
CASGTSGETYEQYF	TRBV28	TRBJ2-7
CASSLEGGRGHGYTF	TRBV5-1	TRBJ1-2
CASSLSSGPGWNSPLHF	TRBV5-1	TRBJ1-6
CASSQDWDRPSTF	TRBV25-1	TRBJ1-2
CASSSDRGGDEQYF	TRBV27	TRBJ2-7
CASTRGTGGSPLHF	TRBV27	TRBJ1-6
CASTPLDRREKLFF	TRBV28	TRBJ1-4
CASSPGQTNQPQHF	TRBV7-2	TRBJ1-5
CASSPGTGRHTEAFF	TRBV6-5	TRBJ1-1
CASTDTGVPYEQYF	TRBV2	TRBJ2-7
CASSQEGGTNQPQHF	TRBV4-3	TRBJ1-5
CASSSAGQGEETQYF	TRBV28	TRBJ2-5